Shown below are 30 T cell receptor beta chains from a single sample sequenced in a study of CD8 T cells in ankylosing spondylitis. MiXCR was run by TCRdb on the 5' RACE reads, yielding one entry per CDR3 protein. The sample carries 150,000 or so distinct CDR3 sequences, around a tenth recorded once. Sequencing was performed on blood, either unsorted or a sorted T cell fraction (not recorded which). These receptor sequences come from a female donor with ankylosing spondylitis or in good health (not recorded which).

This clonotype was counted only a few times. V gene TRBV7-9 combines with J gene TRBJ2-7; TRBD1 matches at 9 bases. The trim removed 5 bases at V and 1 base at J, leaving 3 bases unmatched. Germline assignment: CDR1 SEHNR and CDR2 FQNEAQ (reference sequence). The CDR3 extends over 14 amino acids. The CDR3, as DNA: TGTGCCAGCAGCGGGACAGGGCCGTCCTACGAGCAGTACTTC. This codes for CASSGTGPSYEQYF.

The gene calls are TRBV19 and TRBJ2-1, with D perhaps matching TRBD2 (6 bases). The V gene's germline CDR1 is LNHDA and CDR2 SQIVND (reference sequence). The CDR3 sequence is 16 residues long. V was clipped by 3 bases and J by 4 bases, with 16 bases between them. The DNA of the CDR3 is TGTGCCAGTAGTATGGAGGGCCTGGGCCTATACAATGAGCAGTTCTTC. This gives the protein CASSMEGLGLYNEQFF.

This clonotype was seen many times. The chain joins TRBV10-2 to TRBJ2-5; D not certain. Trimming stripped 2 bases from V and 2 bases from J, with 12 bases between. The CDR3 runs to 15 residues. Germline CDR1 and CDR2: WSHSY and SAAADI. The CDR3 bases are TGCGCCAGCAGTGAGGTCTCTAGTAGGCAAGAGACCCAGTACTTC. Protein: CASSEVSSRQETQYF.

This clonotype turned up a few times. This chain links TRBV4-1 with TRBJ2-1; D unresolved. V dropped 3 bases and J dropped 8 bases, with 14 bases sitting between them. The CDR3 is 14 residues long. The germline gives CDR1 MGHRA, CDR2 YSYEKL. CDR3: CASSHPSTYDEQFF. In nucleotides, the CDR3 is TGCGCCAGCAGCCATCCATCAACATATGATGAGCAGTTCTTC.

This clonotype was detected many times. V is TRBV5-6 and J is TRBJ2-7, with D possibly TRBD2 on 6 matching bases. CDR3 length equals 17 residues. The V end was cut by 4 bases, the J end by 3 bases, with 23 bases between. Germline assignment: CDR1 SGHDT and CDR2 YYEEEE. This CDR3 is CASSLSTRRGAFYEQYF. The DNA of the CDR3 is TGTGCCAGCAGCCTCTCAACCCGGCGGGGCGCCTTCTACGAGCAGTACTTC.

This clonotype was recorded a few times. The CDR3 DNA reads TGTGCCAGCAGACGGGTCAATGAGCAGTTCTTC. Translating it yields CASRRVNEQFF. The V gene is TRBV6-2 or TRBV6-3, the J gene TRBJ2-1; D is undetermined. CDR3 length equals 11 residues. From germline, CDR1 is MNHEY and CDR2 SVGEGT. With 6 bases removed from V and 6 bases from J, the gap between germline ends came to 6 bases.

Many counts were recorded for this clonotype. DNA of the CDR3: TGCAGCGCAACCTCCGGGACAGTAAGCAATGAGCAGTTCTTC. It yields the protein CSATSGTVSNEQFF. This chain uses TRBV29-1 with TRBJ2-1; the match to TRBD1 covers 7 bases. The CDR3 contains 14 residues. Trimming at V came to 7 bases and at J to 6 bases, leaving 12 bases not matched to a gene. Germline assignment: CDR1 SQVTM and CDR2 ANQGSEA.

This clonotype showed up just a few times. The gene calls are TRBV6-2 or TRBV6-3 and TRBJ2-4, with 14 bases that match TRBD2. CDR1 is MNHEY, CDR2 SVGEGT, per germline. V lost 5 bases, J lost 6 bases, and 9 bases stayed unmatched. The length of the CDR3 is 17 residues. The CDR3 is CASSLSGLAGGGNIQYF. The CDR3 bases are TGTGCCAGCAGTCTAAGCGGACTAGCGGGAGGAGGAAACATTCAGTACTTC.

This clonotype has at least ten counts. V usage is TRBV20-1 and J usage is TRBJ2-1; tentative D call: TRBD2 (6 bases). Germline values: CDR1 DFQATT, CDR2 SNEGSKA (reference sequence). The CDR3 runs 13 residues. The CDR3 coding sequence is TGCAGCCGACTAGAGGAAACCCGCAATGAGCAGTTCTTC. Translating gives CSRLEETRNEQFF.

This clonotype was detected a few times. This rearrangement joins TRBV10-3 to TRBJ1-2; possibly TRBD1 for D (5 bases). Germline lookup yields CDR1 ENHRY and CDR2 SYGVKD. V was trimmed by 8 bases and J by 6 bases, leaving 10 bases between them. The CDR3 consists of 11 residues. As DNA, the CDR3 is TGTGCCATCCGAGGGGTGGATGGCTACACCTTC. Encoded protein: CAIRGVDGYTF.

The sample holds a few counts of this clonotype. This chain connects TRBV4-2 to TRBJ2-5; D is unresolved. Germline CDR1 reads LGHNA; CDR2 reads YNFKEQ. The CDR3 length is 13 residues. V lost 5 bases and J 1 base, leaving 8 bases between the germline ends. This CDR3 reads CASSGSSQETQYF. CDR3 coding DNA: TGTGCCAGCAGCGGGTCTTCCCAAGAGACCCAGTACTTC.

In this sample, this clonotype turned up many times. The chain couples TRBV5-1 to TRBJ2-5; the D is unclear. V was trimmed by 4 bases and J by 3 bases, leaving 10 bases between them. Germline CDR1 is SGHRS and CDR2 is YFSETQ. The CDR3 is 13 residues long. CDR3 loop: CASSDWIKETQYF. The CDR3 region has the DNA TGCGCCAGCAGCGACTGGATAAAAGAGACCCAGTACTTC.

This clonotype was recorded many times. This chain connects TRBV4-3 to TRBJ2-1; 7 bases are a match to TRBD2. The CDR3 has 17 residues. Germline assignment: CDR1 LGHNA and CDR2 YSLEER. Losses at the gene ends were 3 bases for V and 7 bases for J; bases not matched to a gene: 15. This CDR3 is CASSHLGDYLLTNEQFF. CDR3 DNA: TGCGCCAGCAGCCACCTAGGGGACTACCTCCTGACTAATGAGCAGTTCTTC.

The CDR3 nucleotides are TGTGCCTGGACTTTGGCCAGGCCCGGGGAGCTGTTTTTT. It encodes CAWTLARPGELFF. V usage is TRBV30 and J usage is TRBJ2-2; D gene ambiguous. Germline CDR1 and CDR2: GTSNPN and SVGIG (reference sequence). This CDR3 is built from 13 residues. Trimming left V 4 bases short and J 6 bases short, with 12 bases between. The entire variable domain, with the rest obtained from reference TRBV30 and TRBJ2-2, is as follows: SQTIHQWPATLVQPVGSPLSLECTVEGTSNPNLYWYRQAAGRGLQLLFYSVGIGQISSEVPQNLSASRPQDRQFILSSKKLLLSDSGFYLCAWTLARPGELFFGEGSRLTVL.

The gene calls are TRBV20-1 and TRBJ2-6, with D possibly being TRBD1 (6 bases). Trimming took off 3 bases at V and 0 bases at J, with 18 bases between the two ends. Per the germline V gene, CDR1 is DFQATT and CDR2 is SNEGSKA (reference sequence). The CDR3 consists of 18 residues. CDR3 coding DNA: TGCAGTGCTAGGGTGCCAGGGACATACGGCTCTGGGGCCAACGTCCTGACTTTC. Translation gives CSARVPGTYGSGANVLTF.

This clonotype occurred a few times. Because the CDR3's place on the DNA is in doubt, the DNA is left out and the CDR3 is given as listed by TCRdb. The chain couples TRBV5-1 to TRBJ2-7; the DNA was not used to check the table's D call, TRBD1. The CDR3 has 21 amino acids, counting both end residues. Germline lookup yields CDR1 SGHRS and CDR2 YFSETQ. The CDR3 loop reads CASSSVGGLTTSSTSGRVQYF.

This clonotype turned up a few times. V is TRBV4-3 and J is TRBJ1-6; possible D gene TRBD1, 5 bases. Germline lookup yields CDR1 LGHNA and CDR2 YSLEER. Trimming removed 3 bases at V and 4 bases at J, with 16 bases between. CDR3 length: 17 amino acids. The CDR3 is CASSQDYRSGYNSPLHF. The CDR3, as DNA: TGCGCCAGCAGCCAGGATTACAGGAGCGGGTATAATTCACCCCTCCACTTT.

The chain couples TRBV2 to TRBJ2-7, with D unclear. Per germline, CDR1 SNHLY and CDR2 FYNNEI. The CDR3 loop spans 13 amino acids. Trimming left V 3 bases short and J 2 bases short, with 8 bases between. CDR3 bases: TGTGCCAGCAGTGAGGCCAGAGCCTACGAGCAGTACTTC. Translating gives CASSEARAYEQYF.

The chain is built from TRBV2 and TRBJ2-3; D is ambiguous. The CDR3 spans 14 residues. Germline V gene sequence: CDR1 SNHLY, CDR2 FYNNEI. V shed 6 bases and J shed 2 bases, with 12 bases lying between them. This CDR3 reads CASRGFGDTDTQYF. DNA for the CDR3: TGTGCCAGCAGGGGGTTTGGAGACACAGATACGCAGTATTTT.

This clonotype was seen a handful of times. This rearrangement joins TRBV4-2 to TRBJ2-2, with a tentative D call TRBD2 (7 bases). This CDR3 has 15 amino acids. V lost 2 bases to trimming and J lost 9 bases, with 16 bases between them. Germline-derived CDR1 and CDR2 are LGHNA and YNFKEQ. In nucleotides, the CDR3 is TGTGCCAGCAGCCAACCACAGGGAGGGTCCCGGGAGCTGTTTTTT. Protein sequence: CASSQPQGGSRELFF.

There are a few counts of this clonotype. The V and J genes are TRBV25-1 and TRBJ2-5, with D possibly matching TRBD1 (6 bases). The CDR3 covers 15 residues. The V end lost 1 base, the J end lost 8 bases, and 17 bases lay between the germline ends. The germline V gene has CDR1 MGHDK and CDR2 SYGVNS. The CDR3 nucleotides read TGTGCCAGCAGTGAATTAAAGACAGGTTCGGTAACCCAGTACTTC. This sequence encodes CASSELKTGSVTQYF.

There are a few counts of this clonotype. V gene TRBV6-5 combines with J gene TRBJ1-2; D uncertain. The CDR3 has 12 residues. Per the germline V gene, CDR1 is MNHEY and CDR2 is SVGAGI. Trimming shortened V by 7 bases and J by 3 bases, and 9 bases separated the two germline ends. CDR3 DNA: TGTGCCAGCAACGACCGATACTATGGCTACACCTTC. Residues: CASNDRYYGYTF.

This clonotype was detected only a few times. The DNA for the CDR3 is TGCGCCAGCAGCCAAGGACAGGGGGCTAACTATGGCTACACCTTC. This codes for CASSQGQGANYGYTF. The chain employs TRBV4-3 and TRBJ1-2, with 9 bases matching TRBD1. V lost 1 base and J lost 0; bases outside the gene matches: 0. The CDR3 is made up of 15 amino acids. The germline V gene has CDR1 LGHNA and CDR2 YSLEER.

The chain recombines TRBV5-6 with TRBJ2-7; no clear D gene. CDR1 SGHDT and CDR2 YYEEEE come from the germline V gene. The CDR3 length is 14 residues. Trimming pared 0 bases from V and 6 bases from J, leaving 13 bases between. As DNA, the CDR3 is TGTGCCAGCAGCTTGGTGACGCCCGGCGGCGAGCAGTACTTC. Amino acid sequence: CASSLVTPGGEQYF. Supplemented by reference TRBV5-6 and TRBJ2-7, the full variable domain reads DAGVTQSPTHLIKTRGQQVTLRCSPKSGHDTVSWYQQALGQGPQFIFQYYEEEERQRGNFPDRFSGHQFPNYSSELNVNALLLGDSALYLCASSLVTPGGEQYFGPGTRLTVT.

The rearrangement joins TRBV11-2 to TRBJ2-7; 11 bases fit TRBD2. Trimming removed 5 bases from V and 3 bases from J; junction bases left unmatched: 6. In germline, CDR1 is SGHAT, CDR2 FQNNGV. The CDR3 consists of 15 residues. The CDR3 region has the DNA TGTGCCAGCAGCCCCACTAGCGGGAGTCTCTACGAGCAGTACTTC. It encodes CASSPTSGSLYEQYF.

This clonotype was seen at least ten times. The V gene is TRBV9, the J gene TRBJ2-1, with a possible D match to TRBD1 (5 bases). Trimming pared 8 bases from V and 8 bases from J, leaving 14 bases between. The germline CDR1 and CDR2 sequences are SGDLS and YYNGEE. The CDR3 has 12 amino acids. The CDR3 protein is CASSRWGDEQFF. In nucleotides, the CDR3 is TGTGCCAGTTCCCGATGGGGCGATGAGCAGTTCTTC.

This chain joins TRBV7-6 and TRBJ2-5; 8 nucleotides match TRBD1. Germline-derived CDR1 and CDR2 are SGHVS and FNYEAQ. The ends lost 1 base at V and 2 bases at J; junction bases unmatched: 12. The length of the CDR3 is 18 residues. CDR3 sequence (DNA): TGTGCCAGCAGCTTAGGTGGCTGGACAGGGCCCCCACAAGAGACCCAGTACTTC. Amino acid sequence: CASSLGGWTGPPQETQYF. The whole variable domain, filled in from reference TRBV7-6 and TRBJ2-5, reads GAGVSQSPRYKVTKRGQDVALRCDPISGHVSLYWYRQALGQGPEFLTYFNYEAQQDKSGLPNDRFSAERPEGSISTLTIQRTEQRDSAMYRCASSLGGWTGPPQETQYFGPGTRLLVL.

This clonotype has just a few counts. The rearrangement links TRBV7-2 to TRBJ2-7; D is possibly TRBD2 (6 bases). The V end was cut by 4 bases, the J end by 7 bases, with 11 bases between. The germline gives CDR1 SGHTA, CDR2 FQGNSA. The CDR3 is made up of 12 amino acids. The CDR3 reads CASSSRAGEQYF. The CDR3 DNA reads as TGTGCCAGCAGCTCCAGGGCGGGGGAGCAGTACTTC.

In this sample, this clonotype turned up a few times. Here the CDR3 DNA reads TGTGCCAGCAGTTATAGCATGGGACAGACGGGAGAGCAGTACTTC. It specifies CASSYSMGQTGEQYF. This rearrangement joins TRBV6-5 to TRBJ2-7; 7 bases agree with TRBD1. CDR1 is MNHEY and CDR2 is SVGAGI in the germline V gene. V lost 3 bases, J lost 7 bases, and 12 bases stayed unmatched. This CDR3 comprises 15 residues.

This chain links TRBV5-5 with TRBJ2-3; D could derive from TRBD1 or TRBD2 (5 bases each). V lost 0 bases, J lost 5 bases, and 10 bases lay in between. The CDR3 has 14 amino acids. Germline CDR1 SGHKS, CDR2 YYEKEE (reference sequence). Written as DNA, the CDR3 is TGTGCCAGCAGCTTGGGGGGCCGGGGAGATACGCAGTATTTT. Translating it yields CASSLGGRGDTQYF.